Presented here are 5 T cell receptor beta chains from one specimen sequenced in a study of Tregs in tolerant kidney transplant recipients. Sequencing used immunoSEQ multiplex PCR; TCRdb keeps in-frame clones, though not all of them. There are around 63,000 clones in the sample; approximately 83% occur only once, and under 2.5% lies in the top ten. The sample here was Tregs from blood, taken before the transplant. These receptors came from a human donor who received a combined kidney and bone marrow transplant.

The CDR3 DNA is TGTGCCAGCCCCAAGTGGGGGCAGGACCGGCGTACGAGGCATTTT. Protein sequence: CASPKWGQDRRTRHF. This rearrangement joins TRBV14 to TRBJ1-5; the D gene is possibly TRBD1 (6 bases). CDR3 length equals 15 residues. V dropped 8 bases and J dropped 15 bases, with 29 bases sitting between them. The germline V gene has CDR1 SGHDN and CDR2 FVKESK.

This chain links TRBV7-2 with TRBJ1-1; D unclear. This CDR3 is 15 amino acids long. Per germline, CDR1 SGHTA and CDR2 FQGNSA. Trimming left V 1 base short and J 1 base short, with 10 bases between. The CDR3 spells CASSLGPGGNTEAFF. As DNA, the CDR3 is TGTGCCAGCAGCTTAGGTCCAGGAGGGAACACTGAAGCTTTCTTT.

This chain connects TRBV6-5 to TRBJ2-5; D gene ambiguous. This CDR3 has 12 amino acids. CDR1 is MNHEY and CDR2 is SVGAGI in the germline V gene. V gave up 6 bases and J gave up 5 bases, with 10 bases separating them. CDR3 amino acids: CASRLGRETQYF. DNA of the CDR3: TGTGCCAGCAGACTCGGGCGGGAGACCCAGTACTTC.

The CDR3 sequence: CASSSMTGEVWSPLHF. For the CDR3, the DNA is TGTGCCAGCAGCTCGATGACAGGGGAGGTGTGGTCACCCCTCCACTTT. The V call is TRBV5-6, the J call TRBJ1-6; 8 positions agree with TRBD1. The germline V gene has CDR1 SGHDT and CDR2 YYEEEE. Trimming removed 3 bases from V and 10 bases from J; junction bases left unmatched: 12. The CDR3 is made up of 16 amino acids.

This clone has just one count. The V gene is TRBV7-8, the J gene TRBJ2-6; D possibly uses TRBD1 or TRBD2 (5 bases each). V gave up 2 bases and J gave up 4 bases, with 18 bases separating them. There are 18 residues in the CDR3. Germline CDR1 and CDR2: SGHVS and FQNEAQ. As DNA, the CDR3 is TGTGCCAGCAGCTTAACTCAACCCGGGGCGATAGGGGCCAACGTCCTGACTTTC. It translates to CASSLTQPGAIGANVLTF.